This T cell receptor (beta chain) was identified during a study of blood T cell repertoires in COVID-19 (dated by TCRdb to about 2020). Study-wide context: Samples covering the acute and convalescent phases of COVID-19 were provided by collaborators in the United States, Italy and Spain. The material from the prospective study consisted of cDNA or gDNA derived from T cells, B-cell-depleted T cells, or PBMCs. The dataset comprised deeply sampled blood TCRbeta repertoires from subjects exposed to, actively infected with, or recovered from COVID-19. The repertoires were released in a freely available public database intended as a resource for research on the immune response to SARS-CoV-2. The samples were drawn from two sources: the first 160 participants of the ongoing ImmuneRACE study, and 1,254 subjects contributed by 6 global collaborators. Nearly every sample came with metadata listing a de-identified subject ID, COVID-19 status, age in years and sex. Where available, HLA class I and class II types were taken from metadata supplied by the sample provider and were not determined by assay-based typing.

TCRbeta CDR3 regions were amplified from genomic DNA by means of the immunoSEQ Assay, a bias-controlled multiplex PCR. From the authors' description of their analysis: Within the assay, amplification of reference gene primers was used to estimate how many nucleated cells each sample contained. To quantify the absolute abundance of each unique TCRbeta CDR3 rearrangement, sequence reads were collapsed and filtered. For each sample, productive Simpson clonality was calculated by taking the square root of Simpson's diversity index across productive rearrangements. The clones in this table, taken by TCRdb from immuneACCESS, are in-frame only. Not every clone is retained; where verified, under half of the shortfall comes from an unresolved V gene, and the cause of the rest is unknown. V and J calls plus clone size are reproduced from that table; the DNA served to infer D and trimming. This sample gives some 180,000 clones in total; roughly 84% of them show up just once. In total, the top ten clones hold 9.5% to 13% of the sample.

Collaborating institutions collected whole blood in K2EDTA tubes following their own protocols. For TCRbeta analysis, collaborators shipped samples as frozen whole blood, isolated PBMCs, or DNA extracted from either of those sample types. CDR1 and CDR2, per the germline V gene, are SNHLY and FYNNEI. Taken from cysteine to phenylalanine, the CDR3 has 16 residues. Only the CDR3 region is kept as DNA, spanning 48 bases read in frame from base 1. Trimmed from V: 7 bases; trimmed from J: 6 bases; junction bases lacking a gene match: 13. Regarding this clone: Its antigen has not been determined. The input lacks base qualities; no much larger clone sits a single base away.

Findings and caveats that apply to the study as a whole: How much clinical and demographic metadata was included differed by source and by participant, and the metadata was provided uncurated.

The sequencing input was peripheral blood. Rearrangement joined TRBV2 to TRBJ2-2, and 8 bases in between align with TRBD2. The receptor's source is a man in his 70s with active or convalescent COVID-19. The DNA sequence reads TGTGCCAGCAAACGGCTAGCGGGCGGGGGGCCCGGGGAGCTGTTTTTT. Its protein product is CASKRLAGGGPGELFF.